This section outlines one TCR beta chain sequence together with its context. V lost 4 bases to trimming and J lost 1 base; unmatched junction nucleotides: 23. Per germline, CDR1 SGHRS and CDR2 YFSETQ. The CDR3 is 21 residues long. The data originate from a study of T cells in Graves' hyperthyroidism and ophthalmopathy. RNA transcripts provided the source from which TCR beta CDR3 regions were amplified. RT-PCR in the first round (using the HTBI primer set) targeted the TCR CDR3. MiXCR was run by TCRdb on the multiplex PCR reads, yielding one entry per CDR3 protein. The sample consists of around 440,000 distinct CDR3 sequences, approximately 15% of them appearing once.

The chain is built from TRBV5-1 and TRBJ1-3, with 7 bases aligning to TRBD1. The sequence derives from a woman aged 18-29 years with Graves' hyperthyroidism. Sequences were obtained from blood. Here the CDR3 reads CASSGGQTLEGAIVSGNTIYF. The CDR3 DNA reads TGCGCCAGCAGCGGGGGACAGACCCTAGAAGGAGCGATCGTTTCTGGAAACACCATATATTTT.